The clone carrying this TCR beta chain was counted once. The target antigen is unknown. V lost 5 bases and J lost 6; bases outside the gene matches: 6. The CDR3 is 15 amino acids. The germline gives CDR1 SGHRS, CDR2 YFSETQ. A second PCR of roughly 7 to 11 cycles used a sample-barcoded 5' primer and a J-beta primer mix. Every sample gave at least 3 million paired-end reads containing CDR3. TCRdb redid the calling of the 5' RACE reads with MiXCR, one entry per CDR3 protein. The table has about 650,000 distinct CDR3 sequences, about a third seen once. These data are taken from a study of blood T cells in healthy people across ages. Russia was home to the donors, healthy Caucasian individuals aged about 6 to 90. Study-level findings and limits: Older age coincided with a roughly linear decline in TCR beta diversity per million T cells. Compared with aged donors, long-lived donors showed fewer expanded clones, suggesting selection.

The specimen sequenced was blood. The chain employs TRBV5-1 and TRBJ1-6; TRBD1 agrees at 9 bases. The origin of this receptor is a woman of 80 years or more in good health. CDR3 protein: CASRDTGGVNSPLHF. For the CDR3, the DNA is TGCGCCAGCAGAGATACAGGGGGCGTTAATTCACCCCTCCACTTT. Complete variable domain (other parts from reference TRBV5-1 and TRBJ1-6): KAGVTQTPRYLIKTRGQQVTLSCSPISGHRSVSWYQQTPGQGLQFLFEYFSETQRNKGNFPGRFSGRQFSNSRSEMNVSTLELGDSALYLCASRDTGGVNSPLHFGNGTRLTVT.